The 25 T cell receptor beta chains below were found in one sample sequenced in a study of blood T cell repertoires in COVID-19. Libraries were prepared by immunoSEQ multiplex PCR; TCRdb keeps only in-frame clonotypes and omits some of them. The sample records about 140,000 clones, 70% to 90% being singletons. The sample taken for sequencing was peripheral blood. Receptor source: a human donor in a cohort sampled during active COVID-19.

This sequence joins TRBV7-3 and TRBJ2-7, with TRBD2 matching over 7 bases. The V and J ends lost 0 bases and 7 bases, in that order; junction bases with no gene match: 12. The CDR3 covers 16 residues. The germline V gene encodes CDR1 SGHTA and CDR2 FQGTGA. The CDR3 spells CASSLTPGLSLEEQYF. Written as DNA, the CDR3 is TGTGCCAGCAGCTTAACGCCGGGACTATCCTTGGAGGAGCAGTACTTC.

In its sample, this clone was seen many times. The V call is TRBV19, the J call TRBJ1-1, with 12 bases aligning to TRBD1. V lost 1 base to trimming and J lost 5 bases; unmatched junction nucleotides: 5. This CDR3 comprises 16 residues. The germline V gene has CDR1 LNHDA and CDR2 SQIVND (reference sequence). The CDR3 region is CASSIVGQGARTEAFF. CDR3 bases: TGTGCCAGTAGTATAGTGGGACAGGGGGCGCGAACTGAAGCTTTCTTT.

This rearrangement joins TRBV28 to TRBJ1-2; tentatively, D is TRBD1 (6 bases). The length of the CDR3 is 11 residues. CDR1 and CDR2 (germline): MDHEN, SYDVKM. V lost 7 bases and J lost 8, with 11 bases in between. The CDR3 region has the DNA TGTGCCAGCAAAGAGGGACACGGCTACACCTTC. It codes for CASKEGHGYTF.

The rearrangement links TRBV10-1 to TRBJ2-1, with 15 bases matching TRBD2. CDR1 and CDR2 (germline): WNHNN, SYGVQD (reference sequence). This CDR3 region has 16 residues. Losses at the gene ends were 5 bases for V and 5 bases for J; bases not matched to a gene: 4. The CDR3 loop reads CASSPGLAGGHNEQFF. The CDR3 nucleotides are TGCGCCAGCAGTCCGGGACTAGCGGGAGGACACAATGAGCAGTTCTTC.

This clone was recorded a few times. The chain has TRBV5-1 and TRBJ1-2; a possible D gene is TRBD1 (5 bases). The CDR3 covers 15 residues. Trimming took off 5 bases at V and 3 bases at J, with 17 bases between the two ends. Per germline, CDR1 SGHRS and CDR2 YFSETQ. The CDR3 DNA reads TGCGCCAGCAGACCTACGGGAGGGGCTGACTATGGCTACACCTTC. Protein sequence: CASRPTGGADYGYTF.

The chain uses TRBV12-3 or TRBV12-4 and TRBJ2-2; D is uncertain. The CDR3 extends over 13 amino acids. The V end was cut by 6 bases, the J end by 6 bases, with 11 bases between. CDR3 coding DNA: TGTGCCAGCAGACGGAGCTGGGCCGGGGAGCTGTTTTTT. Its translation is CASRRSWAGELFF.

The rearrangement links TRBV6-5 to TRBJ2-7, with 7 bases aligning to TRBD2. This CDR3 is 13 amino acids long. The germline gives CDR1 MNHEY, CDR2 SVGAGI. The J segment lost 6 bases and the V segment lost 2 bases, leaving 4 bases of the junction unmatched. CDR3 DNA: TGTGCCAGCAGTTACGAGGTAGCGGGCGAGCAGTACTTC. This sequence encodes CASSYEVAGEQYF.

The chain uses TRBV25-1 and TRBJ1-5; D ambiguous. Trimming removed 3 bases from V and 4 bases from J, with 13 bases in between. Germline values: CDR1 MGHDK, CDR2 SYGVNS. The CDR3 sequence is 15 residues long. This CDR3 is CASSDQRELNQPQHF. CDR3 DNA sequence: TGTGCCAGCAGTGATCAGCGGGAGCTGAATCAGCCCCAGCATTTT.

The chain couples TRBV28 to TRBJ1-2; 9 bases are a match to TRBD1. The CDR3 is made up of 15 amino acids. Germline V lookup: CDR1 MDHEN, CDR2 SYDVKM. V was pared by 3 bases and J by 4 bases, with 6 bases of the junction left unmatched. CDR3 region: CASSLDRGRVYGYTF. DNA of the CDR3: TGTGCCAGCAGTTTGGACAGGGGCAGGGTCTATGGCTACACCTTC.

The CDR3 is CASSESLFGRGDTEAFF. CDR3 nucleotide sequence: TGTGCCAGCAGTGAATCCTTGTTTGGCAGGGGGGACACTGAAGCTTTCTTT. The rearrangement joins TRBV2 to TRBJ1-1; 7 positions agree with TRBD1. Losses at the gene ends were 2 bases for V and 3 bases for J; bases not matched to a gene: 12. This CDR3 is 17 amino acids long. Germline V gives CDR1 SNHLY, CDR2 FYNNEI.

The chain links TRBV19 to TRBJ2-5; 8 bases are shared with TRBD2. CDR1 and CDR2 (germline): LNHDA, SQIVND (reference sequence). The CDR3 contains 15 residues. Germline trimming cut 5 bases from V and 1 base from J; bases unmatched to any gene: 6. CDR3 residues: CASSDTGLVQETQYF. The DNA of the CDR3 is TGTGCCAGTAGTGACACGGGACTAGTCCAAGAGACCCAGTACTTC.

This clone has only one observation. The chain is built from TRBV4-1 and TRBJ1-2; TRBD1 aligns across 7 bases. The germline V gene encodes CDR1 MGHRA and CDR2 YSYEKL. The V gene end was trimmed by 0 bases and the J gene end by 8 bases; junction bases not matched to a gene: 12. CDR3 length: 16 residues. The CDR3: CASSQEAAGGYGGYTF. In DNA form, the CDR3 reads TGCGCCAGCAGCCAAGAGGCGGCAGGGGGATATGGGGGCTACACCTTC.

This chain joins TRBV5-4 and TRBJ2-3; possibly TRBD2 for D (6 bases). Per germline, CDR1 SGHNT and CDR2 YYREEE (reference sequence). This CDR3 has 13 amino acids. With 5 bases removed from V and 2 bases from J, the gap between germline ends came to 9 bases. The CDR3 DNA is TGTGCCAGCAGTTGGACTAACACAGATACGCAGTATTTT. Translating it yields CASSWTNTDTQYF.

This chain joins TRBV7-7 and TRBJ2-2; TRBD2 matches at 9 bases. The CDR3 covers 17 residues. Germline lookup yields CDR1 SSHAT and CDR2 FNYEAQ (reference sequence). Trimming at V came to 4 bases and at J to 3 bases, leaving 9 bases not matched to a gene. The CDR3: CASSSDGLAGYTGELFF. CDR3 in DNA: TGTGCCAGCAGCTCCGATGGCCTAGCGGGGTACACCGGGGAGCTGTTTTTT.

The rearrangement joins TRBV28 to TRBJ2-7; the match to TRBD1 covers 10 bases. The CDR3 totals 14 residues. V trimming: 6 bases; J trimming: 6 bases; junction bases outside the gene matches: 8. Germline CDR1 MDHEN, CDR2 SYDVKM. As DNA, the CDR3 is TGTGCCAGCAGGAAGAGACAGGGGGCCGGCGAGCAGTACTTC. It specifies CASRKRQGAGEQYF.

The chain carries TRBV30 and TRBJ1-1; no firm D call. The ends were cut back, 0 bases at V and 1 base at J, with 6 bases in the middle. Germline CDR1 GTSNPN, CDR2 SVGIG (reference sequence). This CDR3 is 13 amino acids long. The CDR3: CAWSVQQNTEAFF. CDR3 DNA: TGTGCCTGGAGTGTACAACAGAACACTGAAGCTTTCTTT.

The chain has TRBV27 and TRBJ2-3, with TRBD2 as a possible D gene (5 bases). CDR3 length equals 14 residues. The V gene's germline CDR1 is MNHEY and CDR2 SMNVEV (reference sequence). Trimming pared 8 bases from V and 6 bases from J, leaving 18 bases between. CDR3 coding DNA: TGTGCCAGCTCCTTCCTAGCAGTCGGGGATACGCAGTATTTT. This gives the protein CASSFLAVGDTQYF.

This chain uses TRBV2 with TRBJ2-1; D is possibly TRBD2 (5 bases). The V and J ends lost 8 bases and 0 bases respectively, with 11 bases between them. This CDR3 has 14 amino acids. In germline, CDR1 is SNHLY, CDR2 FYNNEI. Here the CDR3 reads CASGRLSSYNEQFF. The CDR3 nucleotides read TGTGCCAGCGGTCGACTAAGCTCCTACAATGAGCAGTTCTTC.

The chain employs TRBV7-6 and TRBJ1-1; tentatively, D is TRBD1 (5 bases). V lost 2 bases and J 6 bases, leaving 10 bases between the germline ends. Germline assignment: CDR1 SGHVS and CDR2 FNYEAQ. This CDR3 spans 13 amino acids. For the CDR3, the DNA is TGTGCCAGCAGCTTATATGGGACTTCTGAAGCTTTCTTT. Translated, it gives CASSLYGTSEAFF.

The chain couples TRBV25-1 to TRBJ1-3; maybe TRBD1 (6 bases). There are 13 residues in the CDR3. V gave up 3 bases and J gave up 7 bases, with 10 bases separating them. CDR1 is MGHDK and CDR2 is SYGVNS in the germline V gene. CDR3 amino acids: CASSDYRANTIYF. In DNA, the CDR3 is TGTGCCAGCAGTGACTACAGGGCCAACACCATATATTTT.

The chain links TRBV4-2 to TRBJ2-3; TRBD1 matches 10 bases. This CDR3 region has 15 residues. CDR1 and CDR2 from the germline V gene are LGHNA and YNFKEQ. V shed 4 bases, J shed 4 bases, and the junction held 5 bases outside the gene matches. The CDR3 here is CASSPRDRGPDTQYF. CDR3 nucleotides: TGTGCCAGCAGCCCCCGGGACAGGGGCCCAGATACGCAGTATTTT.

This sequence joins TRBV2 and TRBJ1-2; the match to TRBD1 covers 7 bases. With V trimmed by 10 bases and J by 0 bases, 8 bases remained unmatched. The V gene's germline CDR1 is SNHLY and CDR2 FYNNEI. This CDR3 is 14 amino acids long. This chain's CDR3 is CAIPGTETNYGYTF. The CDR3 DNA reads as TGTGCCATCCCCGGGACAGAGACTAACTATGGCTACACCTTC.

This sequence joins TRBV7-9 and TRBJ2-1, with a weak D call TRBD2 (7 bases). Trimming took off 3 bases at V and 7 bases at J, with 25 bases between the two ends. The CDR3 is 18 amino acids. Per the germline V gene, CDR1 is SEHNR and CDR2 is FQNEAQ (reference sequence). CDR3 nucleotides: TGTGCCAGCAGCTTCTCCCAGGGGAGGGCCAGAAACGGGAATGAGCAGTTCTTC. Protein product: CASSFSQGRARNGNEQFF. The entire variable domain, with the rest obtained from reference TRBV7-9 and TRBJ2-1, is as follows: DTGVSQNPRHKITKRGQNVTFRCDPISEHNRLYWYRQTLGQGPEFLTYFQNEAQLEKSRLLSDRFSAERPKGSFSTLEIQRTEQGDSAMYLCASSFSQGRARNGNEQFFGPGTRLTVL.

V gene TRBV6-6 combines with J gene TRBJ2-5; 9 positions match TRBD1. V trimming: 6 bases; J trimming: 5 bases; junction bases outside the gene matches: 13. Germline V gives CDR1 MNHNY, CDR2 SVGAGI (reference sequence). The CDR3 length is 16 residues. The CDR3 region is CASRSQPRGQGETQYF. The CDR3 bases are TGTGCCAGCAGGTCCCAACCTAGAGGACAGGGGGAGACCCAGTACTTC.

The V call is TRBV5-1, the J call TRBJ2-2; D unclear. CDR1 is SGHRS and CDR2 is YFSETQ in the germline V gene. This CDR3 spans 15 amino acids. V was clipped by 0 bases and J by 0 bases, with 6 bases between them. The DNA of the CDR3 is TGCGCCAGCAGCTTGGTATCGGCGAACACCGGGGAGCTGTTTTTT. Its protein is CASSLVSANTGELFF.